Listed below are T cell receptor beta chains from one sample, sequenced in a study of T cell responses to AZD1222 COVID-19 vaccine. Produced via immunoSEQ multiplex PCR; TCRdb's table is partial and in-frame only. The table includes roughly 150,000 clones, 91% detected once. Here the sequenced sample was peripheral blood, taken on day 0 of AZD1222 vaccination. All receptors come from an adult in good health. CDR3s include the opening cysteine and the closing phenylalanine or tryptophan. A D gene is named only where the DNA matches it firmly. Only part of the rows carry a size: once, few, many, or a class if the clone is expanded.

V gene: TRBV5-1; clone size: .; D gene: .; J gene: TRBJ1-6; CDR3 protein: CASSLDRNDGSSYNSPLHF; CDR3 DNA: TGCGCCAGCAGCTTGGACCGCAACGACGGGAGCTCCTATAATTCACCCCTCCACTTT
V gene: TRBV19; clone size: .; D gene: .; J gene: TRBJ1-2; CDR3 protein: CASSIYGIEEGYTF; CDR3 DNA: TGTGCCAGTAGTATTTACGGCATTGAGGAAGGCTACACCTTC
V gene: TRBV13; clone size: .; D gene: TRBD2; J gene: TRBJ2-3; CDR3 protein: CASSIGTSPPTDTQYF; CDR3 DNA: TGTGCCAGCAGCATCGGGACTAGTCCTCCCACAGATACGCAGTATTTT
V gene: TRBV3-1/TRBV3-2; clone size: few; D gene: .; J gene: TRBJ1-5; CDR3 protein: CASSQGALSNQPQHF; CDR3 DNA: TGTGCCAGCAGCCAAGGGGCGCTTAGCAATCAGCCCCAGCATTTT
V gene: TRBV7-3; clone size: .; D gene: .; J gene: TRBJ1-1; CDR3 protein: CASSLTTGFEAFF; CDR3 DNA: TGTGCCAGCAGCTTAACTACAGGTTTTGAAGCTTTCTTT
V gene: TRBV28; clone size: .; D gene: .; J gene: TRBJ1-1; CDR3 protein: CASSSLDRNTEAFF; CDR3 DNA: TGTGCCAGCAGTTCGCTAGACAGGAACACTGAAGCTTTCTTT
V gene: TRBV27; clone size: .; D gene: .; J gene: TRBJ1-6; CDR3 protein: CASSFVAWGIGNSPLHF; CDR3 DNA: TGTGCCAGCAGTTTCGTGGCTTGGGGGATAGGGAATTCACCCCTCCACTTT
V gene: TRBV18; clone size: .; D gene: TRBD2; J gene: TRBJ2-1; CDR3 protein: CASSPVSPGTTHEQFF; CDR3 DNA: TGTGCCAGCTCACCAGTTTCACCAGGGACTACGCATGAGCAGTTCTTC
V gene: TRBV15; clone size: .; D gene: TRBD1; J gene: TRBJ1-6; CDR3 protein: CATSRDRGNSPLHF; CDR3 DNA: TGTGCCACCAGCAGGGACAGGGGCAATTCACCCCTCCACTTT
V gene: TRBV29-1; clone size: .; D gene: .; J gene: TRBJ1-1; CDR3 protein: CSVGFPGTEAFF; CDR3 DNA: TGCAGCGTTGGGTTTCCTGGCACTGAAGCTTTCTTT
V gene: TRBV21-1; clone size: .; D gene: .; J gene: TRBJ1-2; CDR3 protein: CATLEGQGRSRNYGYTF; CDR3 DNA: TGTGCCACGCTAGAGGGACAGGGGCGTTCCCGTAACTATGGCTACACCTTC
V gene: TRBV7-2; clone size: .; D gene: .; J gene: TRBJ2-7; CDR3 protein: CASSSRDRNYEQYF; CDR3 DNA: TGTGCCAGCAGCTCACGCGACAGGAACTACGAGCAGTACTTC
V gene: TRBV7-2; clone size: .; D gene: .; J gene: TRBJ1-5; CDR3 protein: CASSADSLSNQPQHF; CDR3 DNA: TGTGCCAGCAGCGCGGATTCCCTTAGCAATCAGCCCCAGCATTTT
V gene: TRBV28; clone size: .; D gene: TRBD2; J gene: TRBJ2-6; CDR3 protein: CASSPPGGARPYGANVLTF; CDR3 DNA: TGTGCCAGCAGCCCCCCGGGGGGGGCCCGGCCCTATGGGGCCAACGTCCTGACTTTC
V gene: TRBV5-1; clone size: .; D gene: .; J gene: TRBJ2-7; CDR3 protein: CASSLVTDAYEQYF; CDR3 DNA: TGCGCCAGCAGCTTGGTCACGGACGCCTACGAGCAGTACTTC
V gene: TRBV29-1; clone size: .; D gene: .; J gene: TRBJ2-6; CDR3 protein: CSVEDQAGANVLTF; CDR3 DNA: TGCAGCGTTGAAGACCAGGCTGGGGCCAACGTCCTGACTTTC
V gene: TRBV19; clone size: .; D gene: .; J gene: TRBJ1-6; CDR3 protein: CASTTRTDLDNSPLHF; CDR3 DNA: TGTGCCAGTACCACAAGGACAGATCTGGATAATTCACCCCTCCACTTT
V gene: TRBV30; clone size: .; D gene: TRBD2; J gene: TRBJ2-5; CDR3 protein: CAWSRPGTGGETQYF; CDR3 DNA: TGTGCCTGGAGCAGACCAGGGACGGGAGGAGAGACCCAGTACTTC
V gene: TRBV12-3/TRBV12-4; clone size: .; D gene: TRBD1; J gene: TRBJ1-2; CDR3 protein: CASSLTGSYGYTF; CDR3 DNA: TGTGCCAGCAGTTTGACAGGGAGCTATGGCTACACCTTC
V gene: TRBV12-3/TRBV12-4; clone size: .; D gene: .; J gene: TRBJ2-4; CDR3 protein: CASSLGENIQYF; CDR3 DNA: TGTGCCAGCAGTTTAGGGGAAAACATTCAGTACTTC
V gene: TRBV4-2; clone size: .; D gene: .; J gene: TRBJ2-3; CDR3 protein: CASSQDTGDTQYF; CDR3 DNA: TGTGCCAGCAGCCAAGATACGGGCGATACGCAGTATTTT
V gene: TRBV6-2/TRBV6-3; clone size: .; D gene: TRBD1; J gene: TRBJ1-5; CDR3 protein: CASSLHSGDRVNQPQHF; CDR3 DNA: TGTGCCAGCAGTCTCCACTCGGGGGACAGGGTCAATCAGCCCCAGCATTTT
V gene: TRBV4-3; clone size: .; D gene: .; J gene: TRBJ2-3; CDR3 protein: CASSQALEGEARWDTQYF; CDR3 DNA: TGCGCCAGCAGCCAGGCCTTGGAGGGAGAGGCCAGATGGGATACGCAGTATTTT
V gene: TRBV19; clone size: .; D gene: .; J gene: TRBJ2-1; CDR3 protein: CASSYSKSSYNEQFF; CDR3 DNA: TGTGCCAGTTCTTACAGTAAGTCCTCCTACAATGAGCAGTTCTTC
V gene: TRBV3-1/TRBV3-2; clone size: few; D gene: TRBD1; J gene: TRBJ2-7; CDR3 protein: CASSLGTGSYEQYF; CDR3 DNA: TGTGCCAGCAGCCTAGGGACAGGGAGCTACGAGCAGTACTTC
V gene: TRBV18; clone size: few; D gene: .; J gene: TRBJ1-6; CDR3 protein: CASSPRQGEDSPLHF; CDR3 DNA: TGTGCCAGCTCACCACGGCAGGGTGAGGATTCACCCCTCCACTTT
V gene: TRBV27; clone size: .; D gene: .; J gene: TRBJ1-6; CDR3 protein: CASSSAGAIPNSPLHF; CDR3 DNA: TGTGCCAGCAGTTCGGCAGGGGCGATCCCTAATTCACCCCTCCACTTT
V gene: TRBV20-1; clone size: .; D gene: .; J gene: TRBJ1-1; CDR3 protein: CSAPRNTEAFF; CDR3 DNA: TGCAGTGCACCCAGGAACACTGAAGCTTTCTTT
V gene: TRBV5-1; clone size: .; D gene: .; J gene: TRBJ2-1; CDR3 protein: CASSAFQGANNEQFF; CDR3 DNA: TGCGCCAGCAGCGCCTTTCAGGGAGCCAACAATGAGCAGTTCTTC
V gene: TRBV10-2; clone size: .; D gene: .; J gene: TRBJ2-7; CDR3 protein: CASGGTQAGIPLGQYF; CDR3 DNA: TGCGCCAGCGGGGGCACACAAGCGGGGATTCCGTTGGGGCAGTACTTC
V gene: TRBV24-1; clone size: .; D gene: .; J gene: TRBJ2-1; CDR3 protein: CATSDPFPQDNEQFF; CDR3 DNA: TGTGCCACCAGTGACCCGTTTCCACAGGACAATGAGCAGTTCTTC
V gene: TRBV19; clone size: .; D gene: .; J gene: TRBJ1-5; CDR3 protein: CASSIDVGIRNQPQHF; CDR3 DNA: TGTGCCAGTAGTATAGATGTGGGGATTCGCAATCAGCCCCAGCATTTT
V gene: TRBV2; clone size: .; D gene: .; J gene: TRBJ2-3; CDR3 protein: CASADTQYF; CDR3 DNA: TGTGCCAGCGCAGATACGCAGTATTTT
V gene: TRBV5-4; clone size: once; D gene: .; J gene: TRBJ2-7; CDR3 protein: CASSSGTLSYEQYF; CDR3 DNA: TGTGCCAGCAGCTCCGGGACCCTTTCCTACGAGCAGTACTTC
V gene: TRBV7-3; clone size: .; D gene: .; J gene: TRBJ2-3; CDR3 protein: CASTRRAGTDTQYF; CDR3 DNA: TGTGCCAGTACCCGGAGGGCTGGCACAGATACGCAGTATTTT
V gene: TRBV7-9; clone size: .; D gene: TRBD1; J gene: TRBJ2-5; CDR3 protein: CASSPTGYETQYF; CDR3 DNA: TGTGCCAGCAGCCCGACAGGGTACGAGACCCAGTACTTC
V gene: TRBV5-1; clone size: .; D gene: TRBD2; J gene: TRBJ2-3; CDR3 protein: CASSRSGPGGDTQYF; CDR3 DNA: TGCGCCAGCAGCCGGTCGGGGCCGGGGGGAGATACGCAGTATTTT
V gene: TRBV11-2; clone size: .; D gene: TRBD1; J gene: TRBJ2-7; CDR3 protein: CASSRQGAEQYF; CDR3 DNA: TGTGCCAGCAGCCGACAGGGGGCCGAGCAGTACTTC
V gene: TRBV18; clone size: .; D gene: TRBD1; J gene: TRBJ1-2; CDR3 protein: CASSPQGAYTNYGYTF; CDR3 DNA: TGTGCCAGCTCACCGCAGGGGGCCTATACTAACTATGGCTACACCTTC
V gene: TRBV28; clone size: .; D gene: .; J gene: TRBJ1-1; CDR3 protein: CASSVRASAFF; CDR3 DNA: TGTGCCAGCAGTGTCCGGGCGTCGGCTTTCTTT
V gene: TRBV10-1; clone size: .; D gene: .; J gene: TRBJ1-1; CDR3 protein: CASSATGRTEAFF; CDR3 DNA: TGCGCCAGCAGTGCCACAGGGAGGACTGAAGCTTTCTTT
V gene: TRBV6-5; clone size: .; D gene: TRBD2; J gene: TRBJ2-1; CDR3 protein: CASRGGRENEQFF; CDR3 DNA: TGTGCCAGCAGGGGCGGGAGGGAAAATGAGCAGTTCTTC
V gene: TRBV9; clone size: .; D gene: .; J gene: TRBJ1-4; CDR3 protein: CASSTTAATNEKLFF; CDR3 DNA: TGTGCCAGCAGCACAACAGCGGCAACTAATGAAAAACTGTTTTTT
V gene: TRBV28; clone size: once; D gene: .; J gene: TRBJ2-1; CDR3 protein: CASSFPLQLNEQFF; CDR3 DNA: TGTGCCAGCAGTTTTCCCTTACAGCTCAATGAGCAGTTCTTC
V gene: TRBV5-1; clone size: .; D gene: TRBD1; J gene: TRBJ2-6; CDR3 protein: CASSLQGANSGANVLTF; CDR3 DNA: TGCGCCAGCAGCTTACAGGGGGCCAACTCTGGGGCCAACGTCCTGACTTTC
V gene: TRBV27; clone size: once; D gene: .; J gene: TRBJ2-1; CDR3 protein: CASSPRQVSEQFF; CDR3 DNA: TGTGCCAGCAGTCCGCGACAGGTCTCGGAGCAGTTCTTC
V gene: TRBV10-1; clone size: .; D gene: .; J gene: TRBJ2-5; CDR3 protein: CASSESREETQYF; CDR3 DNA: TGCGCCAGCAGTGAGAGTAGAGAAGAGACCCAGTACTTC
V gene: TRBV19; clone size: .; D gene: TRBD1; J gene: TRBJ1-2; CDR3 protein: CASSIDRVRGYTF; CDR3 DNA: TGTGCCAGTAGTATCGACAGGGTTCGCGGCTACACCTTC
V gene: TRBV12-3/TRBV12-4; clone size: .; D gene: .; J gene: TRBJ1-2; CDR3 protein: CAALGAEYGYTF; CDR3 DNA: TGTGCGGCCCTGGGGGCGGAGTATGGCTACACCTTC
V gene: TRBV30; clone size: .; D gene: TRBD1; J gene: TRBJ1-3; CDR3 protein: CAWSLDRVSSGNTIYF; CDR3 DNA: TGTGCCTGGAGTCTGGACAGGGTTAGCTCTGGAAACACCATATATTTT
V gene: TRBV9; clone size: once; D gene: .; J gene: TRBJ1-3; CDR3 protein: CASTSASSGNTIYF; CDR3 DNA: TGTGCCAGCACGTCAGCTAGCTCTGGAAACACCATATATTTT